This T cell receptor beta chain was recorded in a study of blood T cell repertoires in COVID-19. Study as a whole: PBMCs, B-cell-depleted T cells, or T cells provided the cDNA or gDNA that made up the material.

As processed by the authors: It was from reference gene primer amplification that nucleated cell counts were estimated. Clones were read by immunoSEQ multiplex PCR, and TCRdb kept only the in-frame ones, dropping some. V and J calls and clone size follow that table, whereas D and trimming were derived from the DNA. The sample includes 75,000 to 85,000 clones, 70% to 90% of them seen just once. Germline V CDR1 and CDR2: SEHNR, FQNEAQ (reference sequence). There are 14 residues in the CDR3. Trimming cost V 4 bases and J 6 bases, with 13 bases left between them. The chain links TRBV7-9 to TRBJ2-1; D perhaps matches TRBD2 (6 bases). Input material: peripheral blood. This receptor was obtained from a man in his 60s with COVID-19, enrolled during active disease. CDR3 region: CASSCGGIPNEQFF. The CDR3 nucleotides are TGTGCCAGCAGCTGTGGCGGGATTCCCAATGAGCAGTTCTTC.